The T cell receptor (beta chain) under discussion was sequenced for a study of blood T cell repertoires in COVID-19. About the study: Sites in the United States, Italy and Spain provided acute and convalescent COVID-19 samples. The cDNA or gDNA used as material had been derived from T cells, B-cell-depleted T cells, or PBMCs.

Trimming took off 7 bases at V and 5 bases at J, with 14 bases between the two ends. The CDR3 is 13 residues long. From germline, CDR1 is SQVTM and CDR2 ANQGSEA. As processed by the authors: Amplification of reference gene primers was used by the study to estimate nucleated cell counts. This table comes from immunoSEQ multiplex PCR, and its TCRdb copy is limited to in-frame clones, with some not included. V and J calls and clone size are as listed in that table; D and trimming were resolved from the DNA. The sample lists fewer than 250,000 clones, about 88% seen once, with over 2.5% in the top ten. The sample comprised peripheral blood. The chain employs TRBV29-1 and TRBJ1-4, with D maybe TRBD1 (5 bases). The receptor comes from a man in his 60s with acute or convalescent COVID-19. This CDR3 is CSAKTARNEKLFF. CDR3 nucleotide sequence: TGCAGCGCAAAGACAGCTAGGAATGAAAAACTGTTTTTT.